This T cell receptor (beta chain) is from a study of blood T cell repertoires in COVID-19. Study-wide background: The samples span acute and convalescent COVID-19 from the United States, Italy and Spain.

Here immunoSEQ multiplex PCR was the method, and the copy in TCRdb shows in-frame clones only, minus some. There are some 530,000 clones in the sample; approximately 83% occur only once, and 3% to 3.5% lies in the top ten. Trimming took 5 bases from V and 1 from J, leaving 14 bases between them. Germline CDR1 is SGHTA and CDR2 is FQGTGA. The CDR3 is 15 residues long. The count of this clone is one. The sequencing input was peripheral blood. This TCR was recovered from a human donor in a cohort sampled during active COVID-19. J is TRBJ1-1 and V is TRBV7-3; weak D call: TRBD1 (5 bases). CDR3 region: CASSLSTASNTEAFF. Written as DNA, the CDR3 is TGTGCCAGCAGCCTTTCGACAGCGTCGAACACTGAAGCTTTCTTT.